This T cell receptor (beta chain) came from a study of B cell selection in AIRE deficiency. Whole-study findings and limits: Approximately 29% of healthy-shared Treg sequences were found among patient Tconv cells. Tconv and Treg cells from AIRE-deficient patients resembled healthy donors in TCRBV usage, CDR3 length and diversity. Shared Treg sequences were biased toward short CDR3s with few non-templated nucleotide insertions.

The V gene lost 5 bases and the J gene lost 9 bases, with 14 bases spanning the gap. The CDR3 runs to 12 residues. From germline, CDR1 is SEHNR and CDR2 FQNEAQ (reference sequence). About this clone itself: What it binds is not known.

Methods used by the authors: Approximately 100,000 patient and about 1.4x10^5 healthy donor in-frame TCRbeta sequences came from conventional T cells. Method: immunoSEQ multiplex PCR; TCRdb's copy keeps in-frame clones and lacks some. V and J calls and clone size come straight from that table; D and trimming were deduced from the DNA. The sample gives roughly 23,000 clones, 97% of which show up once; more than 0.15% is in the top ten. CD4+CD127+ cells were sorted as the conventional CD4 T cells. V is TRBV7-9 and J is TRBJ2-7; D is possibly TRBD1 (6 bases). This TCR came from a human donor with AIRE deficiency. Sequencing was carried out using conventional CD4+ T cells sorted from PBMCs. CDR3 sequence: CASSEQGPLQYF. The CDR3, as DNA: TGTGCCAGCAGCGAACAGGGTCCCCTGCAGTACTTC.